Listed here is a single TCR beta chain. The antigen remains unidentified. Germline V gene data show CDR1 as SGHAT and CDR2 as FQDESV (reference sequence). The V and J ends lost 1 base and 5 bases, in that order; junction bases with no gene match: 8. The CDR3 has 16 residues. This record belongs to a study of cytomegalovirus exposure and HLA in healthy donors. The wider study: Early released data had around 79 million unique TCRs, all coming from HLA-typed donors.

Broader study findings: When analyzed later, a missense DCLRE1C variant was found to be linked to TCR beta V- and J-gene trimming. Within an earlier analysis, most TCR beta V segments proved productive either about 90% or about 30% of the time.

The PCR contained 60 Vbeta and 13 Jbeta primers. Data came from immunoSEQ multiplex PCR; TCRdb stores just in-frame clones and leaves some out. The profile shows 65,000 to 75,000 clones, approximately 71% of them singletons. The rearrangement joins TRBV11-1 to TRBJ2-1; 7 bases match TRBD2. Source material: PBMCs. The receptor was derived from a woman aged 25 to 39 in good health and CMV-seronegative. In nucleotides, the CDR3 is TGTGCCAGCAGCTTAGACGGGGGGTATGGCGACAATGAGCAGTTCTTC. As protein: CASSLDGGYGDNEQFF. Full variable domain (outside the CDR3, taken from reference TRBV11-1 and TRBJ2-1): EAEVAQSPRYKITEKSQAVAFWCDPISGHATLYWYRQILGQGPELLVQFQDESVVDDSQLPKDRFSAERLKGVDSTLKIQPAELGDSAMYLCASSLDGGYGDNEQFFGPGTRLTVL.